This T cell receptor (beta chain) was retrieved from a study of T cells in Graves' hyperthyroidism and ophthalmopathy. This clonotype was counted at least ten times. What it recognizes is unknown. Ophthalmopathy patients had Clinical Activity Score at least 3, NOSPECS grade at least 4, duration under 3 months. Clinical symptoms, serum thyroxine, TRAb, thyroid ultrasound and orbital computed tomography informed diagnoses. Amplified regions were TCR beta CDR3 sequences from RNA transcripts. Primed by the HTBI set, a first-round RT-PCR was run on the TCR CDR3. TCRdb ran MiXCR on the multiplex PCR reads and lists one entry per CDR3 protein. The sample consists of hundreds of thousands of distinct CDR3 sequences, about 16% of them appearing once. Trimming took 5 bases from V and 2 from J; bases not matched to a gene: 6. This CDR3 spans 15 amino acids. Germline values: CDR1 SGHRS, CDR2 YFSETQ. General study points: Ophthalmopathy was predicted by the model a median of roughly 6.6 months ahead of onset. Ophthalmopathy and stable hyperthyroidism were told apart by a 13 V-J model.

The sample consisted of blood. This receptor was obtained from a woman aged 18 to 35 with Graves' ophthalmopathy. The chain uses TRBV5-1 and TRBJ2-5; 10 bases fit TRBD2. This CDR3 is CASRSVAGGQETQYF. The DNA of the CDR3 is TGCGCCAGCAGATCTGTAGCGGGAGGACAAGAGACCCAGTACTTC.